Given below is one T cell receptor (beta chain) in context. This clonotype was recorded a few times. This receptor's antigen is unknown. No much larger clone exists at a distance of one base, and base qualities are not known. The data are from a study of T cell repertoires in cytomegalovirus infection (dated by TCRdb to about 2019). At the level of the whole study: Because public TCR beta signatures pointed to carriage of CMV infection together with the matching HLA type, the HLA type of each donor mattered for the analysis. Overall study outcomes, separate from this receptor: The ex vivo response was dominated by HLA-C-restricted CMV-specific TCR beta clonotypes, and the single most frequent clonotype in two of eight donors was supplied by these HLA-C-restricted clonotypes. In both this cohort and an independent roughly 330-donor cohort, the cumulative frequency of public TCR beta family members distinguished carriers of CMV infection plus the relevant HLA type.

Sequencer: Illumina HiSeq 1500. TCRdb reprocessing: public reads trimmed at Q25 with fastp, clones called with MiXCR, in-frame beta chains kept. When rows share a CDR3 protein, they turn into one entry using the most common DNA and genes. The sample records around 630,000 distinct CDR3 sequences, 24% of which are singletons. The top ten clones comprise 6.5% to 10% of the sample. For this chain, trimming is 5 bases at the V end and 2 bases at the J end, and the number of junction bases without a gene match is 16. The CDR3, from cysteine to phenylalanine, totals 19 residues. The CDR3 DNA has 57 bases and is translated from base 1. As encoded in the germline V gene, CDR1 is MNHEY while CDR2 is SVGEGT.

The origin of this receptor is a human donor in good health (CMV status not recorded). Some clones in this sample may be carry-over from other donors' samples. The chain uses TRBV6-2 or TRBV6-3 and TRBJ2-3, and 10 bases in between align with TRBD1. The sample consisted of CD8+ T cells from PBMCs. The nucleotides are TGTGCCAGCAGTCCCCGCCCGGGACAGGGGATCAGGGTCACAGATACGCAGTATTTT. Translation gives CASSPRPGQGIRVTDTQYF.